The TCR beta chain under discussion was sequenced for a study of cytomegalovirus exposure and HLA in healthy donors. Across the whole study: One earlier analysis, a look at approximately 190 million T cells, found about 100 million unique TCR beta sequences. Study results and limitations: A few of the chains that were CMV-associated were confirmed in vitro to be specific for CMV antigens.

Germline values: CDR1 SQVTM, CDR2 ANQGSEA. The CDR3 loop spans 13 amino acids. Primers included in the PCR were 60 Vbeta and 13 Jbeta primers. Here immunoSEQ multiplex PCR was the method, and the copy in TCRdb shows in-frame clones only, minus some. The sample has 250,000 or so clones, nearly 95% seen once. Remarks on this clone: As yet, its antigen is unknown.

The chain links TRBV29-1 to TRBJ2-5; tentatively, D is TRBD1 (6 bases). The J call may be in error: the DNA end matches TRBJ2-7 better. This TCR derives from a girl aged 2 to 9 in good health and CMV-seronegative. The sequenced sample consisted of PBMCs. Written as DNA, the CDR3 is TGCAGCGTTGACACAGGGAATACCTACGAGCAGTACTTC. Protein sequence: CSVDTGNTYEQYF.